Presented here are 30 T cell receptor beta chains from one specimen sequenced in a study of shared clonotypes between healthy human individuals. Clones were sequenced by immunoSEQ multiplex PCR, and TCRdb holds only the in-frame ones, with some missing. The sample yields about 1 million clones, more than 60% seen once. The sequenced sample consisted of memory CD4+ T cells sorted from blood. Subset indicated: CD45RA-negative fraction. Every receptor here comes from a man aged 18 to 35 in good health.

This CDR3 is CASSEFAGGGLVAAQYF. The CDR3 region has the DNA TGTGCCAGCAGTGAGTTCGCAGGAGGGGGACTGGTAGCGGCCCAGTACTTC. The chain links TRBV2 to TRBJ2-5; D might be TRBD1 or TRBD2, each matching 6 bases. The germline V gene encodes CDR1 SNHLY and CDR2 FYNNEI. CDR3 length: 17 amino acids. Deletions cut 3 bases from V and 9 bases from J, with 26 bases between.

The genes are TRBV5-4 and TRBJ2-7; TRBD1 matches 8 bases. The V gene's germline CDR1 is SGHNT and CDR2 YYREEE (reference sequence). The ends lost 4 bases at V and 2 bases at J; junction bases unmatched: 8. There are 15 residues in the CDR3. CDR3 coding DNA: TGTGCCAGCAGCCGCCTGGACAGGGAAGCCTACGAGCAGTACTTC. It translates to CASSRLDREAYEQYF.

This rearrangement joins TRBV5-6 to TRBJ1-2, with 10 nucleotides matching TRBD1. CDR3 length: 16 residues. From germline, CDR1 is SGHDT and CDR2 YYEEEE. The V and J ends lost 3 bases and 1 base, in that order; junction bases with no gene match: 6. The DNA of the CDR3 is TGTGCCAGCAGCTCAGGGACAGGGGCGTTTAACTATGGCTACACCTTC. Translated: CASSSGTGAFNYGYTF.

The J gene is TRBJ1-6, the V gene TRBV6-1; D unclear. Looked up from germline, CDR1 is MNHNS and CDR2 is SASEGT. The CDR3 consists of 14 residues. The V end was cut by 4 bases, the J end by 8 bases, with 12 bases between. CDR3 protein: CASSAKGIDSPLHF. The CDR3 DNA sequence: TGTGCCAGCAGTGCAAAGGGCATAGATTCACCCCTCCACTTT.

The chain recombines TRBV6-5 with TRBJ2-5, with 7 bases fitting TRBD1. The CDR3 contains 15 residues. J lost 4 bases, V lost 0 bases, and 5 bases had no gene match. Germline CDR1 and CDR2: MNHEY and SVGAGI. CDR3 DNA: TGTGCCAGCAGTTACTCGACAGGGATTGGAGAGACCCAGTACTTC. This encodes CASSYSTGIGETQYF.

This chain links TRBV15 with TRBJ1-5; possibly TRBD1 for D (6 bases). CDR1 is LNHNV and CDR2 is YYDKDF in the germline V gene (reference sequence). The V end was cut by 0 bases, the J end by 4 bases, with 16 bases between. The CDR3 loop spans 17 amino acids. CDR3 protein: CATSRDRGQSGNQPQHF. The CDR3 region has the DNA TGTGCCACCAGCAGAGACCGGGGACAAAGTGGGAATCAGCCCCAGCATTTT.

J is TRBJ2-7 and V is TRBV28, with unresolved D. The CDR3 covers 11 residues. The V and J ends lost 5 bases and 3 bases respectively, with 5 bases between them. Germline assignment: CDR1 MDHEN and CDR2 SYDVKM. CDR3 in DNA: TGTGCCAGCAGTATCAACTACGAGCAGTACTTC. This encodes CASSINYEQYF.

The V call is TRBV30, the J call TRBJ2-7; D unclear. Between the trimmed V and J ends, which lost 1 base and 8 bases, there was a span of 18 bases. This CDR3 is 14 amino acids long. Germline V gene sequence: CDR1 GTSNPN, CDR2 SVGIG (reference sequence). The CDR3 DNA reads TGTGCCTGGAGTGACCGCCAAAATCCTACGCAGCAGTACTTC. It encodes CAWSDRQNPTQQYF.

The chain carries TRBV9 and TRBJ2-1; 10 nucleotides line up with TRBD2. CDR1 and CDR2 from the germline V gene are SGDLS and YYNGEE. There are 13 residues in the CDR3. Losses at the gene ends were 2 bases for V and 14 bases for J; bases not matched to a gene: 7. CDR3 in amino acids: CASSVDSGGRKFF. The CDR3 coding sequence is TGTGCCAGCAGCGTTGATAGCGGGGGGAGGAAGTTCTTC.

The V call is TRBV5-1, the J call TRBJ2-1, with 8 nucleotides matching TRBD1. CDR1 is SGHRS, CDR2 YFSETQ, per germline. V trimming: 4 bases; J trimming: 3 bases; junction bases outside the gene matches: 6. The CDR3 loop spans 15 amino acids. Here the CDR3 reads CASSIGTGLYNEQFF. The CDR3 nucleotides read TGCGCCAGCAGCATCGGGACAGGTCTCTACAATGAGCAGTTCTTC.

The chain combines TRBV6-5 with TRBJ2-7; D remains unclear. This CDR3 spans 14 amino acids. Germline-derived CDR1 and CDR2 are MNHEY and SVGAGI. V was shortened by 0 bases and J by 5 bases, with 11 bases between the two germline ends. DNA for the CDR3: TGTGCCAGCAGTTACTCTCAAGGGAAACACGAGCAGTACTTC. Its translation is CASSYSQGKHEQYF.

The V and J genes are TRBV21-1 and TRBJ1-1. TRBV21-1 is deemed a pseudogene. The CDR3 is 17 residues long. The CDR3 loop is CASSKARRGRKNTEAFF. The DNA for the CDR3 is TGTGCCAGCAGCAAAGCCCGACGGGGCCGGAAAAACACTGAAGCTTTCTTT.

The chain joins TRBV5-1 to TRBJ2-7; 13 bases fit TRBD2. Germline V gene data show CDR1 as SGHRS and CDR2 as YFSETQ. This CDR3 has 16 amino acids. V shed 4 bases, J shed 6 bases, and the junction held 10 bases outside the gene matches. CDR3 protein: CASSRRLAGGPGEQYF. CDR3 DNA sequence: TGCGCCAGCAGCCGACGACTAGCGGGAGGCCCCGGCGAGCAGTACTTC.

CDR3 in DNA: TGTGCCAGCAGCTTCGGGGTTGGGCGGGGCCCCTACAATGAGCAGTTCTTC. Protein product: CASSFGVGRGPYNEQFF. The chain links TRBV11-2 to TRBJ2-1, with D tentatively TRBD2 (6 bases). V was cut by 3 bases and J by 2 bases, with 17 bases left in between. CDR3 length: 17 residues. Germline-derived CDR1 and CDR2 are SGHAT and FQNNGV.

This chain joins TRBV19 and TRBJ1-1, with D tentatively TRBD1 (6 bases). Germline CDR1 LNHDA, CDR2 SQIVND (reference sequence). This CDR3 contains 13 residues. Trimming removed 6 bases from V and 5 bases from J, with 13 bases in between. CDR3 amino acids: CASRNRERTEAFF. The CDR3 coding sequence is TGTGCCAGTAGAAACAGGGAGAGAACTGAAGCTTTCTTT.

The genes are TRBV7-6 and TRBJ2-5; no firm D call. The CDR3 runs 13 residues. CDR1 and CDR2 from the germline V gene are SGHVS and FNYEAQ. Between the trimmed V and J ends, which lost 1 base and 5 bases, there was a span of 8 bases. The CDR3 here is CASSLVVGETQYF. CDR3 bases: TGTGCCAGCAGCTTAGTGGTGGGGGAGACCCAGTACTTC.

This chain links TRBV6-1 with TRBJ1-5; D not resolved. Trimming cost V 4 bases and J 12 bases, with 10 bases left between them. Germline V lookup: CDR1 MNHNS, CDR2 SASEGT. CDR3 length: 11 amino acids. CDR3 coding DNA: TGTGCCAGCAGTGCCCCCCACAGCCAGCATTTT. Its translation: CASSAPHSQHF.

V usage is TRBV10-3 and J usage is TRBJ1-2; 8 nucleotides agree with TRBD1. CDR3 length: 15 amino acids. After removal of 0 bases from V and 6 bases from J, the junction contained 6 bases not matched to a gene. Germline values: CDR1 ENHRY, CDR2 SYGVKD. This CDR3 is CAISESSTGGDGYTF. CDR3 in DNA: TGTGCCATCAGTGAGTCGAGTACAGGGGGGGATGGCTACACCTTC.

This chain joins TRBV7-2 and TRBJ2-1, with a possible D match to TRBD1 (6 bases). Germline V gene lookup returns CDR1 SGHTA and CDR2 FQGNSA. Trimming took off 2 bases at V and 6 bases at J, with 8 bases between the two ends. The CDR3 covers 13 residues. Here the CDR3 DNA reads TGTGCCAGCAGCTTAAAAGGGGGCAATGAGCAGTTCTTC. Translated, it gives CASSLKGGNEQFF.

V usage is TRBV5-1 and J usage is TRBJ2-5, with 8 bases matching TRBD2. V lost 4 bases, J lost 5 bases, and 7 bases stayed unmatched. The germline V gene encodes CDR1 SGHRS and CDR2 YFSETQ. The CDR3 extends over 14 amino acids. The CDR3 loop is CASSISGGIETQYF. CDR3 DNA sequence: TGCGCCAGCAGCATCTCGGGGGGGATCGAGACCCAGTACTTC.

As concerns this clone: The sample holds other DNA sequences that translate to the same CDR3. The rearrangement links TRBV15 to TRBJ1-3; tentative D call: TRBD1 (5 bases). The CDR3 runs to 16 residues. Germline CDR1 LNHNV, CDR2 YYDKDF (reference sequence). V lost 0 bases to trimming and J lost 4 bases, with 13 bases between them. The CDR3 DNA reads TGTGCCACCAGCAGAGATCTTGGGGGATCGGGAAACACCATATATTTT. This translates into CATSRDLGGSGNTIYF.

V usage is TRBV28 and J usage is TRBJ1-6; D gene uncertain. The germline V gene encodes CDR1 MDHEN and CDR2 SYDVKM. The V end lost 8 bases, the J end lost 9 bases, and 11 bases lay between the germline ends. This CDR3 has 12 amino acids. The CDR3 is CASLTARSPLHF. CDR3 DNA sequence: TGTGCCAGCTTAACCGCCCGTTCACCCCTCCACTTT.

This clone showed up just once. The chain is built from TRBV13 and TRBJ2-1; 10 nucleotides agree with TRBD2. Germline V lookup: CDR1 PRHDT, CDR2 FYEKMQ (reference sequence). The CDR3 totals 17 residues. V was pared by 5 bases and J by 9 bases, with 16 bases of the junction left unmatched. The CDR3 nucleotides read TGTGCCAGCAGCAGATCTAGCGGGGGTACTGCCACGGGTGAGCAGTTCTTC. Its translation is CASSRSSGGTATGEQFF.

This clone was counted a single time. The V gene is TRBV18, the J gene TRBJ1-6; TRBD1 might be the D (5 bases). This CDR3 has 15 residues. In germline, CDR1 is KGHSH, CDR2 LQKENI. With 3 bases removed from V and 7 bases from J, the gap between germline ends came to 13 bases. The CDR3 sequence: CASSPPRQTNSPLHF. The CDR3 DNA sequence: TGTGCCAGCTCACCCCCTAGACAGACCAATTCACCCCTCCACTTT.

This chain uses TRBV4-3 with TRBJ1-2, with D perhaps matching TRBD1 (6 bases). CDR1 is LGHNA, CDR2 YSLEER, per germline. CDR3 length equals 17 residues. Trimming took off 0 bases at V and 4 bases at J, with 18 bases between the two ends. CDR3 protein: CASSQDLEEGGFYGYTF. The CDR3 DNA reads as TGCGCCAGCAGCCAAGATCTTGAAGAGGGGGGGTTCTATGGCTACACCTTC.

The chain employs TRBV2 and TRBJ1-1; D call uncertain. This CDR3 has 13 amino acids. The germline V gene encodes CDR1 SNHLY and CDR2 FYNNEI. V was shortened by 6 bases and J by 4 bases, with 12 bases between the two germline ends. The CDR3 coding sequence is TGTGCCAGCAGGGATCCGGGTAGCACTGAAGCTTTCTTT. This encodes CASRDPGSTEAFF. The entire variable domain, with the rest obtained from reference TRBV2 and TRBJ1-1, is as follows: EPEVTQTPSHQVTQMGQEVILRCVPISNHLYFYWYRQILGQKVEFLVSFYNNEISEKSEIFDDQFSVERPDGSNFTLKIRSTKLEDSAMYFCASRDPGSTEAFFGQGTRLTVV.

The chain carries TRBV9 and TRBJ2-1; D remains ambiguous. The CDR3 loop spans 15 amino acids. The germline CDR1 and CDR2 sequences are SGDLS and YYNGEE. With 0 bases removed from V and 1 base from J, the gap between germline ends came to 8 bases. CDR3 sequence reads: CASSVDTVSYNEQFF. Written as DNA, the CDR3 is TGTGCCAGCAGCGTAGATACAGTTTCCTACAATGAGCAGTTCTTC.

V is TRBV7-2 and J is TRBJ2-7; 9 bases fit TRBD1. Germline V gene data show CDR1 as SGHTA and CDR2 as FQGNSA. V lost 4 bases and J lost 1; bases outside the gene matches: 5. The CDR3 sequence is 15 residues long. The CDR3 protein is CASSSGQGISYEQYF. Written as DNA, the CDR3 is TGTGCCAGCAGCTCCGGACAGGGGATTTCCTACGAGCAGTACTTC.

The rearrangement uses TRBV2 and TRBJ1-5, with unresolved D. The length of the CDR3 is 15 residues. CDR1 and CDR2 from the germline V gene are SNHLY and FYNNEI. V lost 4 bases, J lost 3 bases, and 13 bases lay in between. As DNA, the CDR3 is TGTGCCAGCAGTGCTATGGCTGCCTTCAATCAGCCCCAGCATTTT. This gives the protein CASSAMAAFNQPQHF.

This clone has a handful of counts. The rearrangement links TRBV7-2 to TRBJ2-7; no reliable D call. V lost 3 bases and J 0 bases, leaving 6 bases between the germline ends. Germline values: CDR1 SGHTA, CDR2 FQGNSA. The length of the CDR3 is 13 residues. CDR3 in DNA: TGTGCCAGCAGCTTTATCAGCTCCTACGAGCAGTACTTC. The encoded protein is CASSFISSYEQYF.